Detailed here is one T cell receptor (beta chain). Source study methods: Amplification from reference gene primers served as the basis for estimated nucleated cell counts. Some clones are missing from TCRdb's copy, which holds only in-frame ones; the method was immunoSEQ multiplex PCR. Clonal size and the V and J genes are those of that table, whereas D and trimming came from the DNA. Of around 57,000 clones in the sample, around four fifths are singletons; the top ten hold less than 7%. This entry belongs to a study of blood T cell repertoires in COVID-19. In the study overall: Some COVID-19 samples were acute and others convalescent; all came from the United States, Italy and Spain. Sources were T cells, B-cell-depleted T cells, or PBMCs; the material itself was cDNA or gDNA.

V lost 0 bases and J 2 bases, leaving 11 bases between the germline ends. In germline, CDR1 is MNHEY, CDR2 SMNVEV (reference sequence). The CDR3 spans 15 residues. The clonotype originates from a woman between 65 and 79 years old with acute or convalescent COVID-19. The rearrangement joins TRBV27 to TRBJ2-7, with a tentative D call TRBD1 (5 bases). Input material: peripheral blood. The CDR3 loop is CASSLSSQGPYEQYF. In DNA, the CDR3 is TGTGCCAGCAGTTTATCGTCCCAGGGCCCCTACGAGCAGTACTTC.